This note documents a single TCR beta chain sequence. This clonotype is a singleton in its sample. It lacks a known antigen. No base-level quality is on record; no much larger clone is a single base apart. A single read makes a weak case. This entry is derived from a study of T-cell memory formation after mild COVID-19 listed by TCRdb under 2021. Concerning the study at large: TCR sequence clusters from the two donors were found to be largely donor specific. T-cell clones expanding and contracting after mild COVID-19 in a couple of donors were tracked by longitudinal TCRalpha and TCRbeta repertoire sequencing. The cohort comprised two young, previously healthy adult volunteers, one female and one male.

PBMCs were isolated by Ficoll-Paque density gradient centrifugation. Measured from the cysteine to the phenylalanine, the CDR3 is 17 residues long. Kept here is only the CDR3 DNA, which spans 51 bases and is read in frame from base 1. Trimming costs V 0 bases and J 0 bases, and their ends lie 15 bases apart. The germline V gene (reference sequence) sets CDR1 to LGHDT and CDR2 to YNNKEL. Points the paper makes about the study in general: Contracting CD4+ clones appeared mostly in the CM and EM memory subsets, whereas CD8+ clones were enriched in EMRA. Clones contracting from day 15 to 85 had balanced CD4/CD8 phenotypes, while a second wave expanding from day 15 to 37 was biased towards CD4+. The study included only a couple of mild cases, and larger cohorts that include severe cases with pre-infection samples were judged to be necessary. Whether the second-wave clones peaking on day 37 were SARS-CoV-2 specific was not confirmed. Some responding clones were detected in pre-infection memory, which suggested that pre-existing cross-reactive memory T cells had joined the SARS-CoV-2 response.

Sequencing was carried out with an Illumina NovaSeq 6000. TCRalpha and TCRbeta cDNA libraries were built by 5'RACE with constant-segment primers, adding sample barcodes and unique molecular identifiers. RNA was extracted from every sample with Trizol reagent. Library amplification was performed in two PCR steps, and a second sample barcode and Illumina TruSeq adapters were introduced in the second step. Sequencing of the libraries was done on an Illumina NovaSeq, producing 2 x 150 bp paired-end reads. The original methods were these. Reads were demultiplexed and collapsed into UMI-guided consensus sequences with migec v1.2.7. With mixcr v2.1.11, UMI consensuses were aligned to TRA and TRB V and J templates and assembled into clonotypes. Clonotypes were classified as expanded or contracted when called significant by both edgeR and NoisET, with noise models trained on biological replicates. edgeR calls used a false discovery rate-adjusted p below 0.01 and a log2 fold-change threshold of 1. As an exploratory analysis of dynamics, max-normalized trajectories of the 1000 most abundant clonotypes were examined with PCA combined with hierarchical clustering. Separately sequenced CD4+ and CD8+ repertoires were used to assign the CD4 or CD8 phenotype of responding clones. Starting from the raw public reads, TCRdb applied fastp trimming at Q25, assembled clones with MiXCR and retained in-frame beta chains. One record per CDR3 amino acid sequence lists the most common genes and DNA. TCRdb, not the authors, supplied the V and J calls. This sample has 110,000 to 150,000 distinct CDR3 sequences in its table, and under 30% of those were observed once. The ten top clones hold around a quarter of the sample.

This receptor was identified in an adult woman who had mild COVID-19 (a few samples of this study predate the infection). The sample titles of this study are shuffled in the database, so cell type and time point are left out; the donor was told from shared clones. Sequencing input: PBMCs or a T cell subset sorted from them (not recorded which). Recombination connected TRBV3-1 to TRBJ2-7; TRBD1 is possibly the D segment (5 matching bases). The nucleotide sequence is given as TGTGCCAGCAGCCAAGAATCAGTGACAGACTTCTCCTACGAGCAGTACTTC. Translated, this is CASSQESVTDFSYEQYF.